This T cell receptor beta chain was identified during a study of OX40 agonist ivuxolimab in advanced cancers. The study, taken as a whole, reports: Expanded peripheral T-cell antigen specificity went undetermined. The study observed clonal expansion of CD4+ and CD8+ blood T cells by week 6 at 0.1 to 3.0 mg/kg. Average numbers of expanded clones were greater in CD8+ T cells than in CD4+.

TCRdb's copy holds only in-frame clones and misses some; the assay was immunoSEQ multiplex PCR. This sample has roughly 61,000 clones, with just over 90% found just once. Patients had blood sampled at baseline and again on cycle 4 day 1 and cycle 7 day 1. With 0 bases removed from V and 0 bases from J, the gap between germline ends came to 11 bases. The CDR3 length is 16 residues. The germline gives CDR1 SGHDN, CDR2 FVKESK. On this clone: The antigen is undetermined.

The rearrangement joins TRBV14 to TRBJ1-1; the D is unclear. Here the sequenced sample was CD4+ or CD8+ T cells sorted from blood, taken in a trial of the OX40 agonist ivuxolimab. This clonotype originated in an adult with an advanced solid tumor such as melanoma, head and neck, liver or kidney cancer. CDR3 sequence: CASSQDTRPMNTEAFF. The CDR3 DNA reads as TGTGCCAGCAGCCAAGATACGAGGCCTATGAACACTGAAGCTTTCTTT.